This passage covers 25 T cell receptor beta chains from one sample sequenced in a study of blood T cells in healthy people across ages (dated by TCRdb to between 2014 and 2016). The library came from 5' RACE. TCRdb records Illumina HiSeq 2500 as the sequencer. A second 7 to 11 cycle PCR used a sample-barcoded 5' primer and a J-beta primer mix. Using fastp trimming at Q25 and MiXCR clonotype assembly, TCRdb reanalyzed the public sequencing data and kept in-frame beta chains. Rows are combined by CDR3 protein, so each entry shows the most common genes and DNA. This sample lists about 1,400,000 distinct CDR3 sequences; 59% were detected once. The ten biggest clones cover 6.5% to 8.5% of the sample. The sequencing input was blood. These TCRs come from a man between 18 and 35 years old in good health.

This clonotype was seen a handful of times. The rearrangement uses TRBV5-1 and TRBJ2-1, with 8 bases matching TRBD2. CDR3 length: 14 residues. CDR1 and CDR2 (germline): SGHRS, YFSETQ. V shed 3 bases and J 7 bases; nucleotides not matched to a gene: 6. The CDR3, as DNA: TGCGCCAGCAGCTGGAATACGGGGGGGAATGAGCAGTTCTTC. This gives the protein CASSWNTGGNEQFF.

The rearrangement links TRBV27 to TRBJ2-4, with a tentative D call TRBD1 (7 bases). Deletions cut 1 base from V and 1 base from J, with 17 bases between. The CDR3 runs 18 residues. Germline lookup yields CDR1 MNHEY and CDR2 SMNVEV (reference sequence). This CDR3 is CASSLFFVQGGAKNIQYF. CDR3 in DNA: TGTGCCAGCAGTTTATTTTTTGTCCAGGGGGGTGCCAAAAACATTCAGTACTTC.

This sequence joins TRBV3-1 and TRBJ2-6; weak D call: TRBD2 (5 bases). V was shortened by 3 bases and J by 0 bases, with 12 bases between the two germline ends. Germline lookup yields CDR1 LGHDT and CDR2 YNNKEL (reference sequence). The CDR3 runs 17 residues. CDR3: CASSQRELLSGANVLTF. The CDR3 DNA follows: TGTGCCAGCAGCCAGAGGGAGTTACTCTCTGGGGCCAACGTCCTGACTTTC.

This clonotype was observed a few times. The gene calls are TRBV6-5 and TRBJ2-7; D not resolved. The V gene lost 5 bases and the J gene lost 0 bases, with 11 bases spanning the gap. Per germline, CDR1 MNHEY and CDR2 SVGAGI. This CDR3 has 14 residues. CDR3 nucleotide sequence: TGTGCCAGCAGTGAACGGTCTCTCTCCTACGAGCAGTACTTC. This sequence encodes CASSERSLSYEQYF.

This clonotype has just one count. The chain joins TRBV12-3 or TRBV12-4 to TRBJ2-3; 9 nucleotides align to TRBD2. The CDR3 has 15 amino acids. V trimming: 3 bases; J trimming: 4 bases; junction bases outside the gene matches: 5. CDR3 DNA: TGTGCCAGCAGTTTTCAGCGGGGGGCTGCAGATACGCAGTATTTT. Its translation is CASSFQRGAADTQYF.

Judged by abundance, this clonotype is medium-sized. The CDR3 protein is CASSQSAGEYNEQFF. CDR3 nucleotide sequence: TGCGCCAGCAGCCAATCGGCGGGAGAGTACAATGAGCAGTTCTTC. The chain recombines TRBV4-1 with TRBJ2-1, with 7 bases fitting TRBD2. Germline-derived CDR1 and CDR2 are MGHRA and YSYEKL. After removal of 2 bases from V and 4 bases from J, the junction contained 5 bases not matched to a gene. The CDR3 is 15 amino acids.

This clonotype was detected only a few times. The chain combines TRBV10-3 with TRBJ2-3; D gene ambiguous. Trimming cost V 2 bases and J 0 bases, with 12 bases left between them. The length of the CDR3 is 16 residues. CDR1 ENHRY and CDR2 SYGVKD come from the germline V gene. This CDR3 reads CAISEAGRLSTDTQYF. In DNA form, the CDR3 reads TGTGCCATCAGTGAGGCAGGTCGCCTAAGCACAGATACGCAGTATTTT.

This clonotype came up a few times. The chain carries TRBV15 and TRBJ1-5; 9 positions match TRBD1. V was clipped by 3 bases and J by 7 bases; unmatched bases: 7. This CDR3 comprises 15 residues. Germline CDR1 reads LNHNV; CDR2 reads YYDKDF (reference sequence). The CDR3 DNA reads as TGTGCCACCAGCAGGGACAGGGGAAGGGGGCAGCCCCAGCATTTT. Amino acids: CATSRDRGRGQPQHF.

The chain recombines TRBV5-4 with TRBJ2-1, with no clear D. The CDR3 is made up of 15 amino acids. CDR1 and CDR2 (germline): SGHNT, YYREEE (reference sequence). V was trimmed by 0 bases and J by 9 bases, leaving 16 bases between them. Here the CDR3 reads CASSLDLGSSSEQFF. DNA for the CDR3: TGTGCCAGCAGCTTGGACCTGGGTTCGAGCAGTGAGCAGTTCTTC.

This chain links TRBV27 with TRBJ1-2; D is possibly TRBD1 (5 bases). The germline gives CDR1 MNHEY, CDR2 SMNVEV (reference sequence). This CDR3 region has 15 residues. V was clipped by 3 bases and J by 0 bases, with 11 bases between them. CDR3 sequence reads: CASSFRDSPNYGYTF. The CDR3 DNA follows: TGTGCCAGCAGTTTTCGAGACAGCCCTAACTATGGCTACACCTTC.

The chain employs TRBV2 and TRBJ2-7; 9 bases map to TRBD2. With 9 bases clipped from V and 2 bases from J, the junction kept 5 bases outside the gene matches. CDR1 is SNHLY and CDR2 is FYNNEI in the germline V gene. This CDR3 region has 13 residues. The CDR3: CASLVAGAYEQYF. In DNA form, the CDR3 reads TGTGCCAGTCTTGTAGCGGGGGCCTACGAGCAGTACTTC.

The chain carries TRBV12-3 or TRBV12-4 and TRBJ2-2; D could derive from TRBD1 or TRBD2 (5 bases each). This CDR3 is 15 amino acids long. Trimming removed 7 bases at V and 6 bases at J, with 18 bases between. CDR3 in DNA: TGTGCCAGCACCCGGGGTCCAGGGCATGCCGGGGAGCTGTTTTTT. It codes for CASTRGPGHAGELFF.

J is TRBJ1-1 and V is TRBV29-1; unclear D gene. The germline V gene has CDR1 SQVTM and CDR2 ANQGSEA. The CDR3 runs 12 residues. V lost 6 bases, J lost 5 bases, and 13 bases lay in between. The CDR3 DNA reads as TGCAGCGTACCCGGATTGGGGACTGAAGCTTTCTTT. It codes for CSVPGLGTEAFF.

This clonotype was counted once. The V and J genes are TRBV28 and TRBJ2-7; 7 bases match TRBD1. The junction had 14 bases not matched to a gene; V was cut back by 6 bases and J by 0 bases. The CDR3 is 17 amino acids. The germline CDR1 and CDR2 sequences are MDHEN and SYDVKM. The CDR3 nucleotides are TGTGCCAGCAGATCCCCCAGAGGGACAGCCAGCTCCTACGAGCAGTACTTC. Encoded protein: CASRSPRGTASSYEQYF.

The chain couples TRBV12-3 or TRBV12-4 to TRBJ2-4, with a tentative D call TRBD2 (6 bases). V was shortened by 3 bases and J by 0 bases, with 27 bases between the two germline ends. This CDR3 contains 21 residues. CDR3 protein: CASSLGVWRADQPLAKNIQYF. The CDR3 bases are TGTGCCAGCAGTTTGGGGGTGTGGAGGGCGGACCAACCCTTAGCCAAAAACATTCAGTACTTC.

The chain joins TRBV5-1 to TRBJ2-7; 8 bases line up with TRBD1. The length of the CDR3 is 16 residues. J was trimmed by 3 bases and V by 5 bases; bases with no gene match: 13. The germline CDR1 and CDR2 sequences are SGHRS and YFSETQ. The CDR3 reads CASSPRTGQGYYEQYF. The DNA for the CDR3 is TGCGCCAGCAGTCCACGGACAGGGCAAGGTTACTACGAGCAGTACTTC.

This chain links TRBV6-2 or TRBV6-3 with TRBJ2-7; 8 bases line up with TRBD1. Trimming cost V 6 bases and J 4 bases; bases outside gene matches: 11. This CDR3 has 15 residues. Germline V gene lookup returns CDR1 MNHEY and CDR2 SVGEGT. DNA for the CDR3: TGTGCCAGCAGCTGGGGGACAGGAGGGATATACGAGCAGTACTTC. As protein: CASSWGTGGIYEQYF.

The V gene is TRBV20-1, the J gene TRBJ2-5; D gene ambiguous. With 4 bases removed from V and 5 bases from J, the gap between germline ends came to 11 bases. CDR3 length equals 12 residues. CDR1 and CDR2 from the germline V gene are DFQATT and SNEGSKA (reference sequence). The CDR3 DNA is TGCAGTGCTATTTACTACCGGGAGACCCAGTACTTC. Protein: CSAIYYRETQYF.

Worth noting for this clonotype: At one end, the junction sequence differs from germline, possibly due to a read error. The CDR3 region is CASSSPDSVNEKLFF. Written as DNA, the CDR3 is TGTGCTAGCAGCTCACCGGACTCCGTTAATGAAAAACTGTTTTTT. The V call is TRBV11-3, the J call TRBJ1-4; D is unclear. The CDR3 is 15 amino acids. Germline lookup yields CDR1 SGHNT and CDR2 YENEEA.

This clonotype turned up a few times. The chain employs TRBV27 and TRBJ2-1, with D perhaps TRBD1 (6 bases). V shed 6 bases and J shed 6 bases, with 15 bases lying between them. The CDR3 is 14 residues long. Germline CDR1 and CDR2: MNHEY and SMNVEV (reference sequence). CDR3 in amino acids: CASSGTTSFNEQFF. The CDR3 DNA is TGTGCCAGCAGCGGGACAACCTCTTTCAATGAGCAGTTCTTC.

This clonotype was counted once. The chain couples TRBV7-9 to TRBJ2-2, with 12 bases matching TRBD2. The CDR3 has 17 residues. Germline-derived CDR1 and CDR2 are SEHNR and FQNEAQ (reference sequence). Trimming removed 5 bases from V and 2 bases from J; junction bases left unmatched: 6. CDR3: CASSILLAGGNTGELFF. Written as DNA, the CDR3 is TGTGCCAGCAGCATATTACTAGCGGGAGGTAACACCGGGGAGCTGTTTTTT.

The J gene is TRBJ2-1, the V gene TRBV4-2; tentatively, D is TRBD1 (6 bases). V was shortened by 7 bases and J by 7 bases, with 17 bases between the two germline ends. This CDR3 is 14 amino acids long. CDR1 LGHNA and CDR2 YNFKEQ come from the germline V gene. The CDR3 here is CASTLGAPQNEQFF. CDR3 DNA sequence: TGTGCCAGCACCTTGGGGGCCCCCCAAAATGAGCAGTTCTTC.

The V gene is TRBV6-4, the J gene TRBJ1-1, with D hard to call. V was pared by 3 bases and J by 1 base, with 9 bases between. Germline loops: CDR1 MRHNA, CDR2 SNTAGT. The CDR3 is made up of 14 amino acids. CDR3 nucleotides: TGTGCCAGCAGTGAAAACGACGGGAACACTGAAGCTTTCTTT. The encoded protein is CASSENDGNTEAFF.

V and J are TRBV4-2 and TRBJ1-1, with TRBD1 matching over 10 bases. This CDR3 is 15 amino acids long. Trimming cost V 3 bases and J 1 base; bases outside gene matches: 2. From germline, CDR1 is LGHNA and CDR2 YNFKEQ. The CDR3: CASSHGTGANTEAFF. Here the CDR3 DNA reads TGTGCCAGCAGCCATGGGACAGGGGCGAACACTGAAGCTTTCTTT.

This clonotype was counted between two and nine times. The chain is built from TRBV29-1 and TRBJ2-6, with TRBD1 matching over 9 bases. The germline V gene has CDR1 SQVTM and CDR2 ANQGSEA. V lost 0 bases, J lost 4 bases, and 13 bases stayed unmatched. The CDR3 runs to 19 residues. The CDR3 bases are TGCAGCGTTGAAGAATACCGAGAGGACAGGGGCGCCGGGGCCAACGTCCTGACTTTC. Translating it yields CSVEEYREDRGAGANVLTF.